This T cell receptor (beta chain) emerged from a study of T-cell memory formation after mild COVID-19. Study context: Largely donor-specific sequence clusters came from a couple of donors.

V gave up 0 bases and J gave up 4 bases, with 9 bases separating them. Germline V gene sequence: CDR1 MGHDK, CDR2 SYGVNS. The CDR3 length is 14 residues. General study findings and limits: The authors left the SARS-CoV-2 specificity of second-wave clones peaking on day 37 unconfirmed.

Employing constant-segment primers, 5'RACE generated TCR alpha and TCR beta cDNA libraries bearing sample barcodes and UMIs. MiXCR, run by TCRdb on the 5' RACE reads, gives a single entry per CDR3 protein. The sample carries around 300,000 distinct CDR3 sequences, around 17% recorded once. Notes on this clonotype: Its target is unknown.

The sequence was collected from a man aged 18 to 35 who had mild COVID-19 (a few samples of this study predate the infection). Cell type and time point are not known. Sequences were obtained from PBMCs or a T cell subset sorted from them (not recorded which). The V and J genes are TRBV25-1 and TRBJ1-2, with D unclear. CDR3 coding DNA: TGTGCCAGCAGTGAATACGATGGACCCTATGGCTACACCTTC. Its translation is CASSEYDGPYGYTF.